This T cell receptor beta chain was documented in a study of molecular identifiers for immune sequencing clone quantification. About the study: With replicates, the RNA of about 20,000 or 100,000 naive CD8 cells was split five ways and four were sequenced. Study results and caveats: The sizes of highly expanded clones could be underestimated when identical TCR molecules share a barcode.

CD8+CD4-CCR7+CD45RA+ sorting gave the naive CD8 T cells. TCRdb fed the PCR reads into MiXCR, producing one record per CDR3 protein. The sample yields about 510,000 distinct CDR3 sequences, roughly 25% seen once. In the case of this clonotype: Its specificity is unknown.

Germline CDR1 and CDR2: MGHRA and YSYEKL. V lost 0 bases and J 3 bases, leaving 11 bases between the germline ends. There are 15 residues in the CDR3. This rearrangement joins TRBV4-1 to TRBJ1-2, with D unresolved. Sequencing used naive CD8+ T cells from blood, with Jurkat cell RNA spiked in. Noted subset: FACS-sorted CD8+CD4-CCR7+CD45RA+ naive T cells. The receptor comes from a human donor in good health. Some libraries in this study had Jurkat cell RNA spiked in. CDR3 in DNA: TGCGCCAGCAGCCAAGATCTCCCGGCGGACTATGGCTACACCTTC. It yields the protein CASSQDLPADYGYTF.